The source of this TCR beta chain is a study of blood T cell repertoires in COVID-19. Original processing notes: Nucleated cell counts were estimated from reference gene primer amplification. Profiled with immunoSEQ multiplex PCR; TCRdb holds only in-frame clones, not every one. V and J calls and clone size are as listed in that table; D and trimming were resolved from the DNA. Altogether 300,000 to 350,000 clones are present, roughly 88% being singletons, with the ten largest covering under 2.5%. CDR1 is LGHDT, CDR2 YNNKEL, per germline (reference sequence). Trimming removed 4 bases at V and 4 bases at J, with 17 bases between. The CDR3 sequence is 16 residues long.

This sequence originates from a man aged 30 to 39 who had recovered from COVID-19. Sample: PBMCs or T cells enriched from blood (not recorded which). This chain joins TRBV3-1 (or the pseudogene TRBV3-2) and TRBJ1-5; D remains ambiguous. This CDR3 is CASSPAYPGGNQPQHF. The CDR3 region has the DNA TGTGCCAGCAGCCCCGCATACCCTGGAGGGAATCAGCCCCAGCATTTT.